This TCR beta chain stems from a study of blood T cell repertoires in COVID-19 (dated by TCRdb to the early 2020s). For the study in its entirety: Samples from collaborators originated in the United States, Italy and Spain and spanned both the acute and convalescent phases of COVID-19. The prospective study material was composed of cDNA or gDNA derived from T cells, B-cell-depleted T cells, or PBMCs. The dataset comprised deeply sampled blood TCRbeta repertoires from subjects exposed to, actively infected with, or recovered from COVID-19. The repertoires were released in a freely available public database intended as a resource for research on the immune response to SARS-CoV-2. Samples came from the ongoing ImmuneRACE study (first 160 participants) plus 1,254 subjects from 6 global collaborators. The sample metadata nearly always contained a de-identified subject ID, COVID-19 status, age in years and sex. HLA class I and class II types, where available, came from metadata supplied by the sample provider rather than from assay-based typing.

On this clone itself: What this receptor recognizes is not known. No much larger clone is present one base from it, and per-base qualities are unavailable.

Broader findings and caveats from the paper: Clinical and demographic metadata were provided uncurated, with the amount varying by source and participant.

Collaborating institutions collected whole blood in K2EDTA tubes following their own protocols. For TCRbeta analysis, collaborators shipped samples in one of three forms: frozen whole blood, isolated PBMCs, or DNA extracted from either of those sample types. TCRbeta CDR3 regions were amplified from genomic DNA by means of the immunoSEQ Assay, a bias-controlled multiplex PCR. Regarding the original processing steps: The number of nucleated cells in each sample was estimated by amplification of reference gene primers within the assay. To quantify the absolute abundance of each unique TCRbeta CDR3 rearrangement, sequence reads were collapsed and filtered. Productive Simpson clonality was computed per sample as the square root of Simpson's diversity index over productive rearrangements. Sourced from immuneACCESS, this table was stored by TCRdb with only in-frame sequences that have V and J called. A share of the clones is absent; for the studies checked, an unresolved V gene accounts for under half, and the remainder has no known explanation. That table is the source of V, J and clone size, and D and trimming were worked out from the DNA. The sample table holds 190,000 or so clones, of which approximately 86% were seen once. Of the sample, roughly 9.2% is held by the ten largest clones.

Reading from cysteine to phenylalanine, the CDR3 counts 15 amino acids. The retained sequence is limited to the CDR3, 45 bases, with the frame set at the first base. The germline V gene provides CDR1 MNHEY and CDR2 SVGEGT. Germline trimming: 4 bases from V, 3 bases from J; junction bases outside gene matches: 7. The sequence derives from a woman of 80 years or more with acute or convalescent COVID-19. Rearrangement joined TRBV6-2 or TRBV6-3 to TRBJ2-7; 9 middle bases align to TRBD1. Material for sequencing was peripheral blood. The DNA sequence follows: TGTGCCAGCAGTTCCCCGGGACAGGGCCTCTACGAGCAGTACTTC. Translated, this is CASSSPGQGLYEQYF.